This entry features one T cell receptor (beta chain) sequence. Its antigen remains unknown. This record belongs to a study of cytomegalovirus exposure and HLA in healthy donors. Study-level background: One earlier analysis, a look at 180 million or so T cells, found around 110 million unique TCR beta sequences. Study-wide results and limits: Researchers left out some V segments, among them TRBV6-2 and TRBV6-3, as indistinguishable. An ancestry cluster, one associated with Asian ancestry, reportedly showed fewer N-insertions than the roughly 700-donor mean in a later analysis. Overall, roughly 170 TCR beta chains were annotated as cytomegalovirus-associated.

In the PCR, 60 Vbeta and 13 Jbeta primers were used. The method was immunoSEQ multiplex PCR; TCRdb's version includes in-frame clones alone and lacks a portion of them. The sample shows 200,000 or so clones, about 89% of them seen only once. This CDR3 is built from 13 residues. V shed 4 bases, J shed 9 bases, and the junction held 4 bases outside the gene matches. The germline gives CDR1 LNHNV, CDR2 YYDKDF (reference sequence). The TCR sequence derives from a young man in good health and CMV-seronegative. Sequencing was performed on PBMCs. This chain links TRBV15 with TRBJ2-1; 9 bases agree with TRBD1. The CDR3 DNA is TGTGCCACCAGCACCCGGACAGGGGTTGAGCAGTTCTTC. Its protein is CATSTRTGVEQFF.